This TCR beta chain is from a study of OX40 agonist ivuxolimab in advanced cancers. Data came from immunoSEQ multiplex PCR; TCRdb stores just in-frame clones and leaves some out. This table has some 65,000 clones, about 88% appearing once. The germline CDR1 and CDR2 sequences are SGHVS and FNYEAQ. Trimming shortened V by 4 bases and J by 3 bases, and 15 bases separated the two germline ends. CDR3 size: 16 residues. The sequence was obtained from an adult with an advanced solid tumor such as melanoma, head and neck, liver or kidney cancer. V and J are TRBV7-6 and TRBJ2-2; D unclear. Specimen: CD4+ or CD8+ T cells sorted from blood, collected in a trial of the OX40 agonist ivuxolimab. The CDR3 spells CASSSPSGEYTGELFF. The DNA for the CDR3 is TGTGCCAGCAGCTCCCCGTCAGGCGAATACACCGGGGAGCTGTTTTTT.